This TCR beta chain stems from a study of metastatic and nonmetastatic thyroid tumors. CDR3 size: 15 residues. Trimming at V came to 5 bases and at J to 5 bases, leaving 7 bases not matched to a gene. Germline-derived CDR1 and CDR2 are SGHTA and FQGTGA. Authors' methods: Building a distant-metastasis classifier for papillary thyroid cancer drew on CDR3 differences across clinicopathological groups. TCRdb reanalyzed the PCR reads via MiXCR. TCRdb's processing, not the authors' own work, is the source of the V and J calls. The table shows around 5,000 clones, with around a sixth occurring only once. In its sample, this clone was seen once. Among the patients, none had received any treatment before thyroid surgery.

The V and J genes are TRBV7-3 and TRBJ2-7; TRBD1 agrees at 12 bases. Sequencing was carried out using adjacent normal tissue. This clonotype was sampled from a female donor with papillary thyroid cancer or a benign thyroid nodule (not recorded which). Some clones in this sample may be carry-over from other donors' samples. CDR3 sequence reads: CASSQTGQGAHEQYF. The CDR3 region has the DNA TGTGCCAGCAGCCAAACGGGACAGGGGGCTCACGAGCAGTACTTC.